This T cell receptor (beta chain) was identified during a study of blood T cell repertoires in COVID-19. Study-level information: Sources were T cells, B-cell-depleted T cells, or PBMCs; the material itself was cDNA or gDNA.

Study processing details: Amplification of reference gene primers was used by the study to estimate nucleated cell counts. The table came from immunoSEQ multiplex PCR; TCRdb's copy has only in-frame clones and leaves some out. V and J calls and clone size follow that table, whereas D and trimming were derived from the DNA. Here the sample spans roughly 200,000 clones, 80% to 90% being singletons. CDR1 is SQVTM, CDR2 ANQGSEA, per germline. V dropped 6 bases and J dropped 2 bases, with 17 bases sitting between them. The CDR3 is made up of 15 amino acids. This rearrangement joins TRBV29-1 to TRBJ2-1; D ambiguous. Sequencing used PBMCs or T cells enriched from blood (not recorded which). The clonotype comes from a woman aged 40 to 55 with acute COVID-19. CDR3 in DNA: TGCAGCGTCCCCCGAGAAGAGGCGCCCTACAATGAGCAGTTCTTC. It is translated as CSVPREEAPYNEQFF.